This T cell receptor beta chain was identified in a study of blood T cell repertoires in COVID-19. TCRdb's table, derived via immunoSEQ multiplex PCR, lists solely in-frame clones and lacks some. The profile shows around 75,000 clones, approximately 90% of them singletons. V dropped 1 base and J dropped 3 bases, with 7 bases sitting between them. CDR1 is SGHDN, CDR2 FVKESK, per germline. CDR3 length: 13 amino acids. The source is a human donor in a cohort sampled during active COVID-19. The J gene is TRBJ2-7, the V gene TRBV14; TRBD1 is a possible D gene (6 bases). Sequencing used peripheral blood. The CDR3 coding sequence is TGTGCCAGCAGCCAAGTACAGGGCTACGAGCAGTACTTC. Its protein is CASSQVQGYEQYF.